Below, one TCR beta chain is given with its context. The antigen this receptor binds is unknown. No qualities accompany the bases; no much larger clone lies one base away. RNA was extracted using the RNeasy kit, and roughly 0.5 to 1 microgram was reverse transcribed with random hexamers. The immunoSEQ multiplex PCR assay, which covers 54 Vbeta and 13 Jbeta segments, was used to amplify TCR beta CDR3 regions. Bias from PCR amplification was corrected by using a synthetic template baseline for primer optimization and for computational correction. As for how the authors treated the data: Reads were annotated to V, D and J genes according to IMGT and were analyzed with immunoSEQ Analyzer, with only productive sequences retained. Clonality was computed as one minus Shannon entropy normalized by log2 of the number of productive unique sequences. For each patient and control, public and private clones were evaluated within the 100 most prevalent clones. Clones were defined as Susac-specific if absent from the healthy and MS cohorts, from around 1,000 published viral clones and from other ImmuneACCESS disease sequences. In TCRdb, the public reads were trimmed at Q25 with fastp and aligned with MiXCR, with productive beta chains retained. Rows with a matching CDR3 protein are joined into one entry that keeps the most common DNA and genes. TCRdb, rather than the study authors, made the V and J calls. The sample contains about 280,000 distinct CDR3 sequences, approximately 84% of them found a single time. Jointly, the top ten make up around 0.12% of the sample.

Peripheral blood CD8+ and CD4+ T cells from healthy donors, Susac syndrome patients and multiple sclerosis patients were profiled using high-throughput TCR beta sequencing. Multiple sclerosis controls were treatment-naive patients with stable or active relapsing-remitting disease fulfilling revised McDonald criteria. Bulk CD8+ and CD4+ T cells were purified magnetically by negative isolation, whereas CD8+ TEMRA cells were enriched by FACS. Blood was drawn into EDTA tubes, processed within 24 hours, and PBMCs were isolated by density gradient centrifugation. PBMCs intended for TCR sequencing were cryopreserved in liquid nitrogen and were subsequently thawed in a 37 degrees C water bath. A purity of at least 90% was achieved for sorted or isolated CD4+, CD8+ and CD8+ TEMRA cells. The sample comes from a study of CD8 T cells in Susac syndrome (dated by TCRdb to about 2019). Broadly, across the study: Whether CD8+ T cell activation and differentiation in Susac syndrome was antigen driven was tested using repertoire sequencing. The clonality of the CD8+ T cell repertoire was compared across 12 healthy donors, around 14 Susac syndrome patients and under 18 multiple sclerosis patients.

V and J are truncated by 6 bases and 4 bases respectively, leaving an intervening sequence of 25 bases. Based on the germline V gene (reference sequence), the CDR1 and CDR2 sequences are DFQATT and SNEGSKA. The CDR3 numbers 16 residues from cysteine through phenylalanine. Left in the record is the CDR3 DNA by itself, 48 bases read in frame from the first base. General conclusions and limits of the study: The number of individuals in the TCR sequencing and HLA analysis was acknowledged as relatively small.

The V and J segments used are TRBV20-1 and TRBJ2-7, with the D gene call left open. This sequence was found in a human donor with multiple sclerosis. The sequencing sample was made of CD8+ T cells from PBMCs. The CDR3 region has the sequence CSASGFVDGMGYEQYF. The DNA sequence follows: TGCAGTGCCAGTGGGTTTGTGGATGGGATGGGGTACGAGCAGTACTTC.